A single sample gave rise to the 24 T cell receptor beta chains below, sequenced in a study of identical twins. MiXCR was run by TCRdb on the 5' RACE reads, yielding one entry per CDR3 protein. The sample consists of approximately 690,000 distinct CDR3 sequences, less than 7% of them appearing once. Sequencing used naive T cells sorted from blood. Receptors were obtained from a man between 18 and 35 years old in good health.

About this clonotype itself: At one of its ends the junction is not consistent with the germline gene, which may arise from a read error. The V and J genes are TRBV10-3 and TRBJ2-7; D is ambiguous. Germline values: CDR1 ENHRY, CDR2 SYGVKD. The CDR3 has 12 amino acids. CDR3 nucleotides: TGTGCCATCAGTCAGTCAGCCTACGAGCAGTACTTC. Translating gives CAISQSAYEQYF.

This clonotype turned up a few times. CDR3 loop: CASSSRTSGDQETQYF. The DNA of the CDR3 is TGTGCCAGCAGTTCTCGGACTAGCGGAGACCAAGAGACCCAGTACTTC. The chain is built from TRBV27 and TRBJ2-5, with 10 bases that match TRBD2. This CDR3 comprises 16 residues. The germline gives CDR1 MNHEY, CDR2 SMNVEV (reference sequence). V lost 4 bases and J lost 0; bases outside the gene matches: 5.

This clonotype was recorded at least ten times. The J gene is TRBJ2-2, the V gene TRBV7-6; D tentatively reads TRBD1 or TRBD2 (5 bases each). This CDR3 contains 14 residues. Germline V lookup: CDR1 SGHVS, CDR2 FNYEAQ. Trimming shortened V by 5 bases and J by 6 bases, and 13 bases separated the two germline ends. CDR3 in amino acids: CASSMDEGPGELFF. The CDR3 DNA is TGTGCCAGCAGCATGGACGAGGGGCCCGGGGAGCTGTTTTTT.

This clonotype was recorded many times. The V call is TRBV18, the J call TRBJ2-5, with a weak D call TRBD2 (5 bases). Trimming left V 3 bases short and J 1 base short, with 9 bases between. Germline assignment: CDR1 KGHSH and CDR2 LQKENI. There are 14 residues in the CDR3. Here the CDR3 reads CASSPGILQETQYF. The CDR3 coding sequence is TGTGCCAGCTCACCCGGGATTCTCCAAGAGACCCAGTACTTC.

This clonotype came up many times. The chain is built from TRBV7-9 and TRBJ2-2; D is unclear. The CDR3 consists of 12 residues. V dropped 7 bases and J dropped 3 bases, with 6 bases sitting between them. Germline lookup yields CDR1 SEHNR and CDR2 FQNEAQ (reference sequence). In nucleotides, the CDR3 is TGTGCCAGCACCTCCTACACCGGGGAGCTGTTTTTT. Translation: CASTSYTGELFF. The full variable domain, with the rest looked up from reference TRBV7-9 and TRBJ2-2, is DTGVSQNPRHKITKRGQNVTFRCDPISEHNRLYWYRQTLGQGPEFLTYFQNEAQLEKSRLLSDRFSAERPKGSFSTLEIQRTEQGDSAMYLCASTSYTGELFFGEGSRLTVL.

This sequence joins TRBV12-3 or TRBV12-4 and TRBJ2-3; D may be TRBD1 (6 bases). The CDR3 contains 12 residues. Trimming took off 5 bases at V and 8 bases at J, with 11 bases between the two ends. This chain's CDR3 is CASSQDSGTQYF. CDR3 bases: TGTGCCAGCAGTCAGGACAGCGGTACGCAGTATTTT.

In its sample, this clonotype was seen a few times. The rearrangement links TRBV30 to TRBJ1-1, with D maybe TRBD1 (6 bases). The V gene lost 3 bases and the J gene lost 0 bases, with 11 bases spanning the gap. Germline V gene sequence: CDR1 GTSNPN, CDR2 SVGIG (reference sequence). The CDR3 consists of 14 residues. The CDR3 DNA is TGTGCCTGGAGCGCGGACAGACTGAACACTGAAGCTTTCTTT. This gives the protein CAWSADRLNTEAFF.

Of note for this clonotype: Just one base apart from a much larger clone, this may be a read error. V usage is TRBV28 and J usage is TRBJ2-7; D ambiguous. The CDR3 contains 13 residues. Germline CDR1 and CDR2: MDHEN and SYDVKM. V was shortened by 11 bases and J by 5 bases, with 19 bases between the two germline ends. The CDR3 reads CASNVGVSHEQYF. In DNA, the CDR3 is TGTGCCTCTAACGTTGGGGTCAGCCACGAGCAGTACTTC.

At least ten counts were recorded for this clonotype. V and J are TRBV5-5 and TRBJ2-1; TRBD2 matches 8 bases. CDR3 length: 16 residues. Unmatched junction bases numbered 10, after V lost 4 bases and J lost 4 bases. Germline-derived CDR1 and CDR2 are SGHKS and YYEKEE (reference sequence). CDR3 nucleotides: TGTGCCAGCAGCCAAGGGGCTAGCGGGCGGTACAATGAGCAGTTCTTC. Translating gives CASSQGASGRYNEQFF. Using reference TRBV5-5 and TRBJ2-1 for the parts outside the CDR3, the full variable domain is DAGVTQSPTHLIKTRGQQVTLRCSPISGHKSVSWYQQVLGQGPQFIFQYYEKEERGRGNFPDRFSARQFPNYSSELNVNALLLGDSALYLCASSQGASGRYNEQFFGPGTRLTVL.

This clonotype has ten or more counts. This chain joins TRBV30 and TRBJ2-1; D not resolved. Germline V gene sequence: CDR1 GTSNPN, CDR2 SVGIG (reference sequence). The CDR3 runs 11 residues. V was pared by 4 bases and J by 8 bases, with 9 bases between. CDR3 sequence: CAWKREYEQFF. The CDR3 coding sequence is TGTGCCTGGAAGAGAGAGTATGAGCAGTTCTTC.

The sample holds many counts of this clonotype. The chain couples TRBV29-1 to TRBJ2-7; 9 bases are a match to TRBD1. V shed 7 bases and J 3 bases; nucleotides not matched to a gene: 7. The CDR3 has 13 residues. Germline lookup yields CDR1 SQVTM and CDR2 ANQGSEA. This CDR3 is CSAVSGQGYEQYF. The CDR3, as DNA: TGCAGCGCCGTCTCGGGACAGGGCTACGAGCAGTACTTC.

This clonotype was seen repeatedly, ten times or more. The J gene is TRBJ2-5, the V gene TRBV6-6; 8 nucleotides line up with TRBD2. This CDR3 comprises 13 residues. From germline, CDR1 is MNHNY and CDR2 SVGAGI (reference sequence). The J segment lost 9 bases and the V segment lost 6 bases, leaving 9 bases of the junction unmatched. The CDR3 DNA sequence: TGTGCCAGCAGGCCGAGCGGGAGTGGGTCCCAGTACTTC. Amino acid sequence: CASRPSGSGSQYF.

This clonotype was picked up many times. V gene TRBV5-1 combines with J gene TRBJ2-7, with TRBD1 identical over 7 bases. Germline values: CDR1 SGHRS, CDR2 YFSETQ. The CDR3 sequence is 14 residues long. The ends lost 0 bases at V and 1 base at J; junction bases unmatched: 1. The CDR3 DNA is TGCGCCAGCAGCTTGGAACAGGGGTCCTACGAGCAGTACTTC. This translates into CASSLEQGSYEQYF.

This chain uses TRBV20-1 with TRBJ2-3; the match to TRBD2 covers 16 bases. V shed 5 bases, J shed 6 bases, and the junction held 8 bases outside the gene matches. The CDR3 length is 16 residues. The germline gives CDR1 DFQATT, CDR2 SNEGSKA (reference sequence). The CDR3 protein is CSASGTSGRGRDTQYF. The CDR3 DNA reads as TGCAGTGCTTCGGGGACTAGCGGGAGGGGTCGGGATACGCAGTATTTT.

The rearrangement uses TRBV7-8 and TRBJ2-1, with D possibly matching TRBD2 (5 bases). Germline V lookup: CDR1 SGHVS, CDR2 FQNEAQ. Trimming cost V 1 base and J 9 bases, with 13 bases left between them. This CDR3 comprises 14 residues. The DNA of the CDR3 is TGTGCCAGCAGCTTAGGTCGGACTCCGGGTGAGCAGTTCTTC. Amino acid sequence: CASSLGRTPGEQFF.

This clonotype has at least ten counts. The chain has TRBV15 and TRBJ2-1; TRBD2 agrees at 9 bases. The CDR3 spans 14 residues. From germline, CDR1 is LNHNV and CDR2 YYDKDF (reference sequence). V trimming: 5 bases; J trimming: 5 bases; junction bases outside the gene matches: 4. The CDR3 DNA follows: TGTGCCACCAGCTCGGGACTAGCAGACAATGAGCAGTTCTTC. This sequence encodes CATSSGLADNEQFF.

About this clonotype itself: This clone may be a read error of a much larger clone one base away. This chain links TRBV7-2 with TRBJ2-1, with D uncertain. This CDR3 contains 14 residues. From germline, CDR1 is SGHTA and CDR2 FQGNSA. V lost 2 bases to trimming and J lost 5 bases, with 10 bases between them. The CDR3 spells CASSLILTNNEQFF. The CDR3 region has the DNA TGTGCCAGCAGCTTAATACTGACAAACAATGAGCAGTTCTTC.

The V and J genes are TRBV7-2 and TRBJ2-2; possible D gene TRBD1, 5 bases. The germline V gene encodes CDR1 SGHTA and CDR2 FQGNSA. The CDR3 is 16 residues long. Trimming removed 5 bases from V and 4 bases from J, with 17 bases in between. The CDR3 protein is CASSPWGRVSTGELFF. The CDR3 coding sequence is TGTGCCAGCAGCCCCTGGGGCAGGGTGAGCACCGGGGAGCTGTTTTTT.

This clonotype was picked up many times. V usage is TRBV5-1 and J usage is TRBJ2-1; D assignment may be TRBD1 or TRBD2 (5 bases each). V was shortened by 3 bases and J by 5 bases, with 18 bases between the two germline ends. Germline V CDR1 and CDR2: SGHRS, YFSETQ. The CDR3 sequence is 16 residues long. The CDR3 loop reads CASSWGWGSPDNEQFF. CDR3 nucleotides: TGCGCCAGCAGCTGGGGATGGGGGTCCCCCGACAATGAGCAGTTCTTC.

This clonotype occurred a few times. The chain has TRBV11-2 and TRBJ2-7, with D tentatively TRBD2 (5 bases). With 1 base removed from V and 6 bases from J, the gap between germline ends came to 19 bases. The CDR3 runs to 16 residues. Germline V gives CDR1 SGHAT, CDR2 FQNNGV. Here the CDR3 reads CASSLGASGHGSEQYV. CDR3 sequence (DNA): TGTGCCAGCAGCTTAGGGGCCAGCGGCCATGGGAGCGAGCAGTACGTC.

This clonotype was observed at least ten times. J is TRBJ2-1 and V is TRBV3-1; 9 positions agree with TRBD2. CDR1 is LGHDT and CDR2 is YNNKEL in the germline V gene (reference sequence). The CDR3 is made up of 15 amino acids. Trimming at V came to 2 bases and at J to 9 bases, leaving 8 bases not matched to a gene. The CDR3 reads CASSQNPAGGGEQFF. CDR3 nucleotides: TGTGCCAGCAGCCAAAATCCAGCGGGAGGCGGTGAGCAGTTCTTC.

This clonotype was observed a few times. The CDR3 region is CASKWTSGKYEQYV. CDR3 DNA: TGTGCCAGCAAGTGGACTAGCGGAAAATACGAGCAGTACGTC. The rearrangement uses TRBV2 and TRBJ2-7, with 10 bases aligning to TRBD2. The germline CDR1 and CDR2 sequences are SNHLY and FYNNEI. The CDR3 is made up of 14 amino acids. V was pared by 7 bases and J by 4 bases, with 7 bases of the junction left unmatched.

This clonotype was seen a handful of times. V and J are TRBV19 and TRBJ2-7; 7 bases are a match to TRBD1. The CDR3 runs to 16 residues. After removal of 3 bases from V and 7 bases from J, the junction contained 15 bases not matched to a gene. Per the germline V gene, CDR1 is LNHDA and CDR2 is SQIVND (reference sequence). The DNA for the CDR3 is TGTGCCAGTAGTATCATTTGGGGGACAGCTGCTAAGGAGCAGTACTTC. Amino acid sequence: CASSIIWGTAAKEQYF.

This clonotype has ten or more counts. V is TRBV12-3 or TRBV12-4 and J is TRBJ2-2; TRBD1 agrees at 8 bases. The CDR3 is made up of 14 amino acids. V gave up 1 base and J gave up 5 bases; unmatched junction bases: 0. The CDR3 region has the DNA TGTGCCAGCAGTTTAGGGGACAGGACCGGGGAGCTGTTTTTT. As protein: CASSLGDRTGELFF.